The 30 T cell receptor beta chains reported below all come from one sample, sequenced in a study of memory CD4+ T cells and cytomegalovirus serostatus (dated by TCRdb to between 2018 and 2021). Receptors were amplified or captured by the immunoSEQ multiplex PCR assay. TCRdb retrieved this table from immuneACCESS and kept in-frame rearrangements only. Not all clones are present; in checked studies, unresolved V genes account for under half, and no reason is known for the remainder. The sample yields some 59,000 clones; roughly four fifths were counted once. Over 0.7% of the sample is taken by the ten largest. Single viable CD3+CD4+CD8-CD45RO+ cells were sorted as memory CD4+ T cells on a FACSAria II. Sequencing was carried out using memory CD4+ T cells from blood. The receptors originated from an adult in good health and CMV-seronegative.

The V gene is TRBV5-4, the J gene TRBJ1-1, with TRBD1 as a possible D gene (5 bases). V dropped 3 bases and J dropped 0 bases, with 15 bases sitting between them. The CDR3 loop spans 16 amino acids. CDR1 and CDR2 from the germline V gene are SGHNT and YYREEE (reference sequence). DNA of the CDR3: TGTGCCAGCAGCTACACCGGGACGGGCTTGAACACTGAAGCTTTCTTT. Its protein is CASSYTGTGLNTEAFF.

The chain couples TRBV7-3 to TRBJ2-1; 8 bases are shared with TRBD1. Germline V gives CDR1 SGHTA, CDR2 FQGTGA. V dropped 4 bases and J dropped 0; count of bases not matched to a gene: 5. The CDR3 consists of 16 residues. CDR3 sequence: CASSSRTGSSYNEQFF. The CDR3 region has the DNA TGTGCCAGCAGCTCTCGGACAGGGAGCTCCTACAATGAGCAGTTCTTC. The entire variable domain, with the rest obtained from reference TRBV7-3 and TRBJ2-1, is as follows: GAGVSQTPSNKVTEKGKYVELRCDPISGHTALYWYRQSLGQGPEFLIYFQGTGAADDSGLPNDRFFAVRPEGSVSTLKIQRTERGDSAVYLCASSSRTGSSYNEQFFGPGTRLTVL.

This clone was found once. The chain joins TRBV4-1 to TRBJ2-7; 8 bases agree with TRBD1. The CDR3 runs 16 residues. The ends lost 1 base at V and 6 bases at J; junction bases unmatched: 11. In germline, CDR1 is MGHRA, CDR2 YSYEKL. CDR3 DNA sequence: TGCGCCAGCAGCCAAGGGCCCGACAGGGGACTTGGCGAGCAGTACTTC. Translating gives CASSQGPDRGLGEQYF.

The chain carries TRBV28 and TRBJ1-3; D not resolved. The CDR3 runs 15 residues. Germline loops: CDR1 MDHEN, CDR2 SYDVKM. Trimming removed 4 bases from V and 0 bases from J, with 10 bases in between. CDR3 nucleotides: TGTGCCAGCAGTTCATTGACCGTCTCTGGAAACACCATATATTTT. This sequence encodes CASSSLTVSGNTIYF.

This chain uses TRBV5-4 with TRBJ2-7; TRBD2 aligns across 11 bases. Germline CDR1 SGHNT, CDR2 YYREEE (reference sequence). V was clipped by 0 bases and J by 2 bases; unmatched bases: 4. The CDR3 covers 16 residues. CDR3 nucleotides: TGTGCCAGCAGCTTGGAACTAGCGGGAGAACCCTACGAGCAGTACTTC. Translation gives CASSLELAGEPYEQYF. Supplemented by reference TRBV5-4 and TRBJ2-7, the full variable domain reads ETGVTQSPTHLIKTRGQQVTLRCSSQSGHNTVSWYQQALGQGPQFIFQYYREEENGRGNFPPRFSGLQFPNYSSELNVNALELDDSALYLCASSLELAGEPYEQYFGPGTRLTVT.

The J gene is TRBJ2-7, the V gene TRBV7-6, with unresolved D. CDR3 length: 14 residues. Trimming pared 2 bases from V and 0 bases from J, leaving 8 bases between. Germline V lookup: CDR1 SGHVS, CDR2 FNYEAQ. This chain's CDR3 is CASSLQESSYEQYF. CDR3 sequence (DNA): TGTGCCAGCAGCTTACAGGAAAGCTCCTACGAGCAGTACTTC. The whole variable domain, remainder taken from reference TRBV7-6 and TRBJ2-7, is GAGVSQSPRYKVTKRGQDVALRCDPISGHVSLYWYRQALGQGPEFLTYFNYEAQQDKSGLPNDRFSAERPEGSISTLTIQRTEQRDSAMYRCASSLQESSYEQYFGPGTRLTVT.

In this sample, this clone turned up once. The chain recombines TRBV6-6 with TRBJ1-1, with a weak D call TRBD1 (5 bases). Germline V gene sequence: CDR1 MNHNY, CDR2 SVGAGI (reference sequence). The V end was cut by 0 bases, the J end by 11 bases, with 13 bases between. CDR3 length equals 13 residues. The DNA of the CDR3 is TGTGCCAGCAGTTACTCAGGACACGCCCGCGCTTTCTTT. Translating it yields CASSYSGHARAFF.

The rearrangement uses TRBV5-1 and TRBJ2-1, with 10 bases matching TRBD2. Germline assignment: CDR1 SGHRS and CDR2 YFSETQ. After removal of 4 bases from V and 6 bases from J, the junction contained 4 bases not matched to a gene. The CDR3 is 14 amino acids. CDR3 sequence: CASSPSGSSNEQFF. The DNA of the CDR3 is TGCGCCAGCAGCCCTAGCGGGAGTAGCAATGAGCAGTTCTTC.

Here the CDR3 reads CASSNRAATGEGNTIYF. CDR3 coding DNA: TGTGCCAGCAGCAATCGGGCGGCAACAGGGGAAGGGAACACCATATATTTT. V gene TRBV7-9 combines with J gene TRBJ1-3; 7 bases map to TRBD1. CDR1 and CDR2 from the germline V gene are SEHNR and FQNEAQ (reference sequence). Trimming took 5 bases from V and 7 from J; bases not matched to a gene: 17. The CDR3 is 17 residues long. Based on the CDR3 plus reference TRBV7-9 and TRBJ1-3, the full variable domain is DTGVSQNPRHKITKRGQNVTFRCDPISEHNRLYWYRQTLGQGPEFLTYFQNEAQLEKSRLLSDRFSAERPKGSFSTLEIQRTEQGDSAMYLCASSNRAATGEGNTIYFGEGSWLTVV.

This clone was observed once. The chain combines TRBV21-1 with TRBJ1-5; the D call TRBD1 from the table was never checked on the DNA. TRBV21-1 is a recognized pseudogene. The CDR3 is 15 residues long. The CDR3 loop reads CASSKGPFSNQPQHF. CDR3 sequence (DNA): TGTGCCAGCAGCAAGGGGCCCTTTAGCAATCAGCCCCAGCATTTT.

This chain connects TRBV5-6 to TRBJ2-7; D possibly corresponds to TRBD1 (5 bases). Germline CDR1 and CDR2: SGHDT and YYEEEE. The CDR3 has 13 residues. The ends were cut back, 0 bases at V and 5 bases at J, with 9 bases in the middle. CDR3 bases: TGTGCCAGCAGCTTGGGGGTAGGGGACGAGCAGTACTTC. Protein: CASSLGVGDEQYF.

In nucleotides, the CDR3 is TGTGCCAGCAGCTTCCGGGTTGGCAATCAGCCCCAGCATTTT. Its translation: CASSFRVGNQPQHF. The rearrangement joins TRBV6-1 to TRBJ1-5; no firm D call. The ends were cut back, 6 bases at V and 2 bases at J, with 11 bases in the middle. Germline CDR1 MNHNS, CDR2 SASEGT. This CDR3 spans 14 amino acids.

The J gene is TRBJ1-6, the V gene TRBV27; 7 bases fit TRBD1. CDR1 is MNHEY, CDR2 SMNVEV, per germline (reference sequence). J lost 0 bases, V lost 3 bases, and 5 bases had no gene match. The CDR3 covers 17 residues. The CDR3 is CASSFRQGSSYNSPLHF. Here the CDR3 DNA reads TGTGCCAGCAGTTTCCGACAGGGAAGCTCCTATAATTCACCCCTCCACTTT.

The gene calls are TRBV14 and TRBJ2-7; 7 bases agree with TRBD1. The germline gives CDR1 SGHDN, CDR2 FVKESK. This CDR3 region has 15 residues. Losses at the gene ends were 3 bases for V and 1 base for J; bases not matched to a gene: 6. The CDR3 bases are TGTGCCAGCAGCCATGCAGACAGGGCATCCTACGAGCAGTACTTC. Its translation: CASSHADRASYEQYF. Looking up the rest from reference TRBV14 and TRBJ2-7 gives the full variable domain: EAGVTQFPSHSVIEKGQTVTLRCDPISGHDNLYWYRRVMGKEIKFLLHFVKESKQDESGMPNNRFLAERTGGTYSTLKVQPAELEDSGVYFCASSHADRASYEQYFGPGTRLTVT.

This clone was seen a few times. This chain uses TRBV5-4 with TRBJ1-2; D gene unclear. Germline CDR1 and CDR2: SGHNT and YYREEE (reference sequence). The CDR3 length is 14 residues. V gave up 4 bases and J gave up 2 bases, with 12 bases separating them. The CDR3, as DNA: TGTGCCAGCAGCCCTGGAGTAGGCAACTATGGCTACACCTTC. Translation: CASSPGVGNYGYTF. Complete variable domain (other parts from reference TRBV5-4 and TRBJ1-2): ETGVTQSPTHLIKTRGQQVTLRCSSQSGHNTVSWYQQALGQGPQFIFQYYREEENGRGNFPPRFSGLQFPNYSSELNVNALELDDSALYLCASSPGVGNYGYTFGSGTRLTVV.

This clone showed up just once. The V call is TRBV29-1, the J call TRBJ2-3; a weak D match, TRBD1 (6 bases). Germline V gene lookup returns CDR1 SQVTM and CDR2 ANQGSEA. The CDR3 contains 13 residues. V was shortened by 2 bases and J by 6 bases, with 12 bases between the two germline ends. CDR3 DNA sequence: TGCAGCGTTGAAAGGCAGGGGTGGGATACGCAGTATTTT. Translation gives CSVERQGWDTQYF.

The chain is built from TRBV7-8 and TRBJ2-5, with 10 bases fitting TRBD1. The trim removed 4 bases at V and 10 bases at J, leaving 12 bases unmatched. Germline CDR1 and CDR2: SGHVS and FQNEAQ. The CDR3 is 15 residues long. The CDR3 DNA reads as TGTGCCAGCAGCTCGACAGGGGGCCTCGATGTTGGCCAGTACTTC. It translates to CASSSTGGLDVGQYF. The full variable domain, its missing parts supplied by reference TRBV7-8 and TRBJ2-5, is GAGVSQSPRYKVAKRGQDVALRCDPISGHVSLFWYQQALGQGPEFLTYFQNEAQLDKSGLPSDRFFAERPEGSVSTLKIQRTQQEDSAVYLCASSSTGGLDVGQYFGPGTRLLVL.

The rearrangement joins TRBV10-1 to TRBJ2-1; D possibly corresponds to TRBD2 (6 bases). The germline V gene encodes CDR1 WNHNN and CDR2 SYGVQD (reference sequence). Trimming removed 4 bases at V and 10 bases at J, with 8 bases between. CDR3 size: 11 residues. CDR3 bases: TGCGCCAGCAGTGGTAGCGGCGAGCAGTTCTTC. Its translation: CASSGSGEQFF.

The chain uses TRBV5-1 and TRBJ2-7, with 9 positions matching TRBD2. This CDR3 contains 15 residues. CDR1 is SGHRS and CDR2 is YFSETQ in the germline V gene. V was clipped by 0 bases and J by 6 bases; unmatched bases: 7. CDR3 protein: CASSLVLAGTLEQYF. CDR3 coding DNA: TGCGCCAGCAGCTTGGTCCTAGCGGGGACCCTCGAGCAGTACTTC.

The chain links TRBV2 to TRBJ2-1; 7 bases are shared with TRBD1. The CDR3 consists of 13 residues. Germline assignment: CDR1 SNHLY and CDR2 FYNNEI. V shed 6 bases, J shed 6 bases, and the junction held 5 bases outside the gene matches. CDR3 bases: TGTGCCAGCAGATGGGACAGTCGCAATGAGCAGTTCTTC. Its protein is CASRWDSRNEQFF. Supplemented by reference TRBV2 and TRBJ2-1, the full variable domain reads EPEVTQTPSHQVTQMGQEVILRCVPISNHLYFYWYRQILGQKVEFLVSFYNNEISEKSEIFDDQFSVERPDGSNFTLKIRSTKLEDSAMYFCASRWDSRNEQFFGPGTRLTVL.

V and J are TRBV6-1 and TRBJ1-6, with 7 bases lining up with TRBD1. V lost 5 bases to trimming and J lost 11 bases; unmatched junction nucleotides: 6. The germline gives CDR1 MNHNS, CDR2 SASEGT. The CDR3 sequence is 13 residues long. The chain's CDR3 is CASSINTGAPLHF. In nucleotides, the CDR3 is TGTGCCAGCAGTATAAATACAGGGGCACCCCTCCACTTT.

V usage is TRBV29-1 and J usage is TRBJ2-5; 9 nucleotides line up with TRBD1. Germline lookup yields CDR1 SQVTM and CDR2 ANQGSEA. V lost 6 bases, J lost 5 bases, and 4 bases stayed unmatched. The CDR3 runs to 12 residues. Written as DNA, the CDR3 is TGCAGCGTGGACAGGGGTCAGGAGACCCAGTACTTC. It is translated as CSVDRGQETQYF.

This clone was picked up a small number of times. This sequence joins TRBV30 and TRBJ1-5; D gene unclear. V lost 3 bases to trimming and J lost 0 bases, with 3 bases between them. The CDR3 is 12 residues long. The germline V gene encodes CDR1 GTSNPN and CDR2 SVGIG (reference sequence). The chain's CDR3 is CAWSDSNQPQHF. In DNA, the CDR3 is TGTGCCTGGAGCGATAGCAATCAGCCCCAGCATTTT.

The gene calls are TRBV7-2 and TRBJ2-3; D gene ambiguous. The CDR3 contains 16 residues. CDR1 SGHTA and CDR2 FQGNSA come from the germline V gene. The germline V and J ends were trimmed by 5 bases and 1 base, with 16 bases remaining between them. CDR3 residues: CASSPKKSLRTDTQYF. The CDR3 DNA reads TGTGCCAGCAGCCCCAAAAAAAGTTTACGCACAGATACGCAGTATTTT.

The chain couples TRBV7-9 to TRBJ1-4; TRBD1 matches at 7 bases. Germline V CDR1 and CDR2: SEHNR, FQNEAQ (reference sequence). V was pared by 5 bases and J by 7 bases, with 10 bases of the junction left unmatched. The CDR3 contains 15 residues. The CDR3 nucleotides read TGTGCCAGCAGCATTCGACAGGGAGGCCCTGAAAAACTGTTTTTT. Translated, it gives CASSIRQGGPEKLFF.

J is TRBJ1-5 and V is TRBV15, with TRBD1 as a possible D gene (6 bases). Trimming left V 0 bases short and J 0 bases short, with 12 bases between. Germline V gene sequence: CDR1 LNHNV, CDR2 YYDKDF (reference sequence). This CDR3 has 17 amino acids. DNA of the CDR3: TGTGCCACCAGCAGAGATCGGGGGCAGTATAGCAATCAGCCCCAGCATTTT. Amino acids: CATSRDRGQYSNQPQHF.

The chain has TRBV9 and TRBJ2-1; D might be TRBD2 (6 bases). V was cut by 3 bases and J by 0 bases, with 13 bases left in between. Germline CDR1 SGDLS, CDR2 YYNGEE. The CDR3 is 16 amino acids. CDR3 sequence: CASSAGLPSSYNEQFF. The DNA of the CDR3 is TGTGCCAGCAGCGCGGGACTCCCGAGCTCCTACAATGAGCAGTTCTTC.

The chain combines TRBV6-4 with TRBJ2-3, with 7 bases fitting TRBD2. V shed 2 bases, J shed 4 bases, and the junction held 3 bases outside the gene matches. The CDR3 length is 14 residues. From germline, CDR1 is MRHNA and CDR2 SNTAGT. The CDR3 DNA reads TGTGCCAGCAGTGACGCTGGGGGGGCAGATACGCAGTATTTT. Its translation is CASSDAGGADTQYF.

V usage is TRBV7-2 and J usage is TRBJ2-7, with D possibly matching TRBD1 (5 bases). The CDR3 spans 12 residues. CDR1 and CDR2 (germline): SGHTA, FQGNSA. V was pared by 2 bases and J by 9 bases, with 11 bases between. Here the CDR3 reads CASSLTGVGQYF. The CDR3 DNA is TGTGCCAGCAGCTTAACAGGTGTCGGGCAGTACTTC. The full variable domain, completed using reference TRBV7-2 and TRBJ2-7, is GAGVSQSPSNKVTEKGKDVELRCDPISGHTALYWYRQSLGQGLEFLIYFQGNSAPDKSGLPSDRFSAERTGGSVSTLTIQRTQQEDSAVYLCASSLTGVGQYFGPGTRLTVT.

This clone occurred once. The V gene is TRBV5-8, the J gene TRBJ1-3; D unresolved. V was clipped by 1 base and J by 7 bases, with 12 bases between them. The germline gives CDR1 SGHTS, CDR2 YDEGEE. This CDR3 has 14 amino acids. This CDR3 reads CASSLSGRGNTIYF. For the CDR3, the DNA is TGTGCCAGCAGCTTGAGCGGCCGGGGTAACACCATATATTTT.